This T cell receptor (beta chain) was recovered during a study of shared clonotypes between healthy human individuals. In regard to this clone: Its antigen is undetermined.

General observations from the study: Compared with clonotypes that all four donors shared, non-shared clonotypes had lower generation probabilities.

Assay: immunoSEQ multiplex PCR; the TCRdb copy retains only in-frame clones and omits some. The sample yields about 2.1 million clones, 90% to 95% seen once. Selected positively for CCR7 and CD45RO-negative, naive CD8 cells excluded terminally differentiated effector memory CD45RA+ cells. Per the germline V gene, CDR1 is KGHSH and CDR2 is LQKENI. The CDR3 is 16 residues long. The V gene lost 3 bases and the J gene lost 3 bases, with 15 bases spanning the gap. Sequenced input: naive CD8+ T cells from PBMCs. This TCR came from a man younger than 35 in good health. Some clones in this sample may be carry-over from other donors' samples. The chain carries TRBV18 and TRBJ2-4; D is possibly TRBD1 (7 bases). The CDR3 sequence is CASSPQTGDSKNIQYF. In DNA, the CDR3 is TGTGCCAGCTCACCCCAGACGGGGGACAGCAAAAACATTCAGTACTTC.